The 30 T cell receptor beta chains in this list originate from one sample, sequenced in a study of CD8 T cells in Susac syndrome. It was with random hexamers that roughly 0.45 to 1 ug RNA was reverse transcribed. TCRdb recomputed calls from the immunoSEQ multiplex PCR reads with MiXCR, one row per CDR3 protein. The profile covers some 75,000 distinct CDR3 sequences, with about 93% appearing a single time and 0.35% to 0.55% taken by the ten largest. Sequences were obtained from CD8+ T cells from PBMCs. The receptors were gathered from a human donor with Susac syndrome.

Only a few counts were recorded for this clonotype. The CDR3: CASSLFPLQETQYF. The CDR3 coding sequence is TGTGCCAGCAGCTTGTTCCCCTTACAAGAGACCCAGTACTTC. This chain uses TRBV5-4 with TRBJ2-5; D remains unclear. This CDR3 region has 14 residues. Trimming took 1 base from V and 2 from J, leaving 9 bases between them. Looked up from germline, CDR1 is SGHNT and CDR2 is YYREEE (reference sequence).

In its sample, this clonotype was seen a few times. This rearrangement joins TRBV19 to TRBJ1-4; D not resolved. The germline V gene has CDR1 LNHDA and CDR2 SQIVND (reference sequence). V shed 10 bases and J shed 10 bases, with 13 bases lying between them. The CDR3 sequence is 11 residues long. CDR3 sequence (DNA): TGTGCCACCCCTCCCTTAAGAAAACTGTTTTTT. This translates into CATPPLRKLFF.

This clonotype was seen a few times. J is TRBJ1-1 and V is TRBV19, with D perhaps matching TRBD1 (6 bases). This CDR3 contains 14 residues. V shed 5 bases and J shed 0 bases, with 10 bases lying between them. The germline V gene has CDR1 LNHDA and CDR2 SQIVND (reference sequence). DNA of the CDR3: TGTGCCAGTAGTTTACAGGGATTGAACACTGAAGCTTTCTTT. This translates into CASSLQGLNTEAFF.

This chain connects TRBV20-1 to TRBJ1-2; D gene unclear. Germline V CDR1 and CDR2: DFQATT, SNEGSKA (reference sequence). The CDR3 consists of 12 residues. Trimming cost V 1 base and J 7 bases, with 10 bases left between them. The CDR3 spells CSARAAPGGYTF. CDR3 DNA sequence: TGCAGTGCTAGAGCAGCCCCCGGTGGCTACACCTTC.

J is TRBJ1-2 and V is TRBV6-2 or TRBV6-3, with TRBD1 identical over 8 bases. This CDR3 has 13 residues. The V and J ends lost 2 bases and 4 bases, in that order; junction bases with no gene match: 0. Germline V gives CDR1 MNHEY, CDR2 SVGEGT. The CDR3: CASSYDRGYGYTF. Here the CDR3 DNA reads TGTGCCAGCAGTTACGACAGGGGCTATGGCTACACCTTC.

V and J are TRBV7-2 and TRBJ2-1, with D unclear. The CDR3 sequence is 12 residues long. CDR1 and CDR2 (germline): SGHTA, FQGNSA. Trimming left V 4 bases short and J 4 bases short, with 5 bases between. This CDR3 reads CASSSQYNEQFF. The CDR3 nucleotides are TGTGCCAGCAGCTCCCAATACAATGAGCAGTTCTTC.

The chain carries TRBV5-4 and TRBJ2-7; 7 nucleotides align to TRBD1. Germline V gene lookup returns CDR1 SGHNT and CDR2 YYREEE (reference sequence). The trim removed 0 bases at V and 9 bases at J, leaving 12 bases unmatched. The CDR3 has 15 amino acids. The CDR3 region has the DNA TGTGCCAGCAGCTTGGCCCCAGACGACAGGGCCGCGCAGTACTTC. The encoded protein is CASSLAPDDRAAQYF.

This sequence joins TRBV7-9 and TRBJ1-4; D not resolved. Trimming pared 5 bases from V and 3 bases from J, leaving 7 bases between. Germline assignment: CDR1 SEHNR and CDR2 FQNEAQ (reference sequence). The CDR3 length is 13 residues. CDR3 loop: CASSAIPNEKLFF. CDR3 nucleotides: TGTGCCAGCAGCGCCATTCCTAATGAAAAACTGTTTTTT.

About this clonotype: The DNA is omitted, as the CDR3 cannot be located on it reliably, and the CDR3 follows TCRdb's listing. The chain has TRBV6-4 and TRBJ2-1; the table's D call of TRBD1 was not tested on the DNA. The CDR3 contains 15 residues when both ends are counted. The V gene's germline CDR1 is MRHNA and CDR2 SNTAGT. The CDR3 region is CASSSSAGPYNEQFF.

The genes are TRBV2 and TRBJ2-1, with no clear D. V dropped 8 bases and J dropped 4 bases, with 9 bases sitting between them. Germline CDR1 reads SNHLY; CDR2 reads FYNNEI. The CDR3 consists of 12 residues. The CDR3 DNA reads TGTGCCAGCCGAGGCGGATACAATGAGCAGTTCTTC. Translation: CASRGGYNEQFF.

The V and J genes are TRBV7-2 and TRBJ2-7; D may be TRBD1 (6 bases). V was trimmed by 5 bases and J by 5 bases, leaving 19 bases between them. CDR3 size: 15 residues. Germline CDR1 reads SGHTA; CDR2 reads FQGNSA. The CDR3 coding sequence is TGTGCCAGCAGCACCCCGACAGGCCAGGGCCACGAGCAGTACTTC. This codes for CASSTPTGQGHEQYF.

This chain links TRBV20-1 with TRBJ1-5, with D possibly TRBD1 on 6 matching bases. The CDR3 totals 16 residues. V was trimmed by 2 bases and J by 0 bases, leaving 14 bases between them. The germline CDR1 and CDR2 sequences are DFQATT and SNEGSKA (reference sequence). The DNA for the CDR3 is TGCAGTGCTAGACCACAGGGTTGGTATAGCAATCAGCCCCAGCATTTT. Translating gives CSARPQGWYSNQPQHF.

In DNA, the CDR3 is TGCAGTGCTGGTCTACAGGGCCCTGGGGCCAACGTCCTGACTTTC. Protein: CSAGLQGPGANVLTF. The chain employs TRBV20-1 and TRBJ2-6; D is perhaps TRBD1 (6 bases). V lost 5 bases and J lost 2, with 13 bases in between. The germline V gene encodes CDR1 DFQATT and CDR2 SNEGSKA (reference sequence). This CDR3 is 15 amino acids long.

In DNA, the CDR3 is TGTGCCAGCAGCCATCGAGGGCAGGACAGACCCTACGAGCAGTACTTC. Translated: CASSHRGQDRPYEQYF. The chain combines TRBV3-1 with TRBJ2-7; a possible D gene is TRBD1 (6 bases). CDR1 LGHDT and CDR2 YNNKEL come from the germline V gene (reference sequence). V lost 3 bases, J lost 2 bases, and 17 bases lay in between. The CDR3 spans 16 residues.

The rearrangement joins TRBV2 to TRBJ2-2; the match to TRBD2 covers 15 bases. Looked up from germline, CDR1 is SNHLY and CDR2 is FYNNEI. CDR3 length: 18 residues. The junction had 11 bases not matched to a gene; V was cut back by 6 bases and J by 6 bases. The DNA of the CDR3 is TGTGCCAGCAGCTACGGACCGGGACTAGCGGGAGGTGCCGGGGAGCTGTTTTTT. It codes for CASSYGPGLAGGAGELFF.

The rearrangement joins TRBV1 to TRBJ2-1; whether TRBD2, the table's D call, matches the DNA was not checked. TRBV1 is a listed pseudogene. The CDR3 is 15 residues long. In DNA, the CDR3 is TGCACCAGCAGCCAAACCGGACTGACGGGGAATGAGCAGTTCTTC. Encoded protein: CTSSQTGLTGNEQFF.

The chain carries TRBV5-4 and TRBJ1-1; D not resolved. Germline V gene data show CDR1 as SGHNT and CDR2 as YYREEE (reference sequence). The V end was cut by 0 bases, the J end by 4 bases, with 10 bases between. CDR3 length equals 14 residues. The CDR3 DNA reads as TGTGCCAGCAGCTTGGATACAGAAGGCACTGAAGCTTTCTTT. It encodes CASSLDTEGTEAFF.

The rearrangement links TRBV18 to TRBJ1-3; D is ambiguous. Per the germline V gene, CDR1 is KGHSH and CDR2 is LQKENI. CDR3 length: 13 amino acids. Trimming cost V 3 bases and J 3 bases, with 6 bases left between them. DNA of the CDR3: TGTGCCAGCTCACCGCAGAATGGAAACACCATATATTTT. Residues: CASSPQNGNTIYF.

The chain recombines TRBV9 with TRBJ2-1; the D gene is possibly TRBD2 (5 bases). Between the trimmed V and J ends, which lost 2 bases and 3 bases, there was a span of 9 bases. Looked up from germline, CDR1 is SGDLS and CDR2 is YYNGEE. CDR3 size: 14 residues. The CDR3 is CASSVGRDYNEQFF. The CDR3, as DNA: TGTGCCAGCAGCGTCGGACGGGACTACAATGAGCAGTTCTTC.

The CDR3 DNA reads as TGTGCCAGCAGGATTGGGGTGGTGAACACTGAAGCTTTCTTT. This encodes CASRIGVVNTEAFF. The rearrangement links TRBV27 to TRBJ1-1, with no clear D. Germline CDR1 reads MNHEY; CDR2 reads SMNVEV (reference sequence). There are 14 residues in the CDR3. V was trimmed by 6 bases and J by 0 bases, leaving 11 bases between them.

The CDR3, as DNA: TGTGCCTGGGACACAGGTTTCCTATCCTCTGGAAACACCATATATTTT. It is translated as CAWDTGFLSSGNTIYF. The chain joins TRBV30 to TRBJ1-3, with a tentative D call TRBD1 (5 bases). The germline CDR1 and CDR2 sequences are GTSNPN and SVGIG (reference sequence). Deletions cut 5 bases from V and 0 bases from J, with 17 bases between. This CDR3 has 16 residues. The variable domain in full, with the rest retrieved from reference TRBV30 and TRBJ1-3, is SQTIHQWPATLVQPVGSPLSLECTVEGTSNPNLYWYRQAAGRGLQLLFYSVGIGQISSEVPQNLSASRPQDRQFILSSKKLLLSDSGFYLCAWDTGFLSSGNTIYFGEGSWLTVV.

This clonotype was recorded a few times. The rearrangement joins TRBV7-3 to TRBJ2-7; 8 positions agree with TRBD1. The CDR3 extends over 15 amino acids. CDR1 SGHTA and CDR2 FQGTGA come from the germline V gene. V shed 0 bases and J 1 base; nucleotides not matched to a gene: 2. The CDR3 DNA follows: TGTGCCAGCAGCTTAACGGGACAGGCATCCTACGAGCAGTACTTC. Encoded protein: CASSLTGQASYEQYF.

The genes are TRBV2 and TRBJ1-1; possibly TRBD1 for D (5 bases). Germline CDR1 reads SNHLY; CDR2 reads FYNNEI. This CDR3 contains 14 residues. With 4 bases removed from V and 6 bases from J, the gap between germline ends came to 15 bases. CDR3 in DNA: TGTGCCAGCAGTGGGCCGGAGGGACGGGCTGAAGCTTTCTTT. As protein: CASSGPEGRAEAFF.

This clonotype was observed once. The V gene is TRBV5-1, the J gene TRBJ1-4, with a possible D match to TRBD1 (6 bases). With 2 bases removed from V and 5 bases from J, the gap between germline ends came to 10 bases. Germline lookup yields CDR1 SGHRS and CDR2 YFSETQ. This CDR3 has 14 amino acids. DNA for the CDR3: TGCGCCAGCAGCTTACAGGGAAGGAATGAAAAACTGTTTTTT. Protein sequence: CASSLQGRNEKLFF.

V and J are TRBV11-2 and TRBJ2-5; perhaps TRBD1 as D (5 bases). Germline V gives CDR1 SGHAT, CDR2 FQNNGV. V lost 1 base, J lost 2 bases, and 11 bases lay in between. CDR3 length: 15 amino acids. CDR3 sequence (DNA): TGTGCCAGCAGCTTAGCCCCCAGGGTTCAAGAGACCCAGTACTTC. This sequence encodes CASSLAPRVQETQYF.

This chain joins TRBV19 and TRBJ1-1; D is unclear. The CDR3 contains 11 residues. The V end lost 9 bases, the J end lost 3 bases, and 8 bases lay between the germline ends. Per the germline V gene, CDR1 is LNHDA and CDR2 is SQIVND (reference sequence). CDR3 nucleotide sequence: TGTGCCAGGAATGGGTACACTGAAGCTTTCTTT. Protein product: CARNGYTEAFF.

The chain recombines TRBV7-9 with TRBJ2-5, with D perhaps matching TRBD2 (5 bases). Germline loops: CDR1 SEHNR, CDR2 FQNEAQ (reference sequence). V lost 0 bases and J 5 bases, leaving 10 bases between the germline ends. The CDR3 runs to 14 residues. CDR3 in amino acids: CASSLATGWETQYF. CDR3 coding DNA: TGTGCCAGCAGCTTAGCGACGGGGTGGGAGACCCAGTACTTC.

The chain is built from TRBV27 and TRBJ1-4, with unresolved D. The V and J ends lost 0 bases and 3 bases respectively, with 5 bases between them. CDR1 and CDR2 from the germline V gene are MNHEY and SMNVEV (reference sequence). The CDR3 contains 14 residues. The DNA for the CDR3 is TGTGCCAGCAGTTTATCACAGCCTAATGAAAAACTGTTTTTT. Translating gives CASSLSQPNEKLFF.

The chain carries TRBV5-6 and TRBJ2-5, with 10 bases matching TRBD2. The trim removed 2 bases at V and 7 bases at J, leaving 14 bases unmatched. The CDR3 totals 17 residues. Germline V gene data show CDR1 as SGHDT and CDR2 as YYEEEE. CDR3 coding DNA: TGTGCCAGCAGCTTAAGCGGGTCTAGCGGGGGCCTTGGGACCCAGTACTTC. Encoded protein: CASSLSGSSGGLGTQYF.

The chain carries TRBV9 and TRBJ2-1; 7 bases map to TRBD2. The germline gives CDR1 SGDLS, CDR2 YYNGEE. The CDR3 extends over 16 amino acids. V lost 4 bases, J lost 0 bases, and 7 bases stayed unmatched. The CDR3 nucleotides are TGTGCCAGCAGCTTGCTGGCGGGGGACTCCTACAATGAGCAGTTCTTC. This encodes CASSLLAGDSYNEQFF.